The T cell receptor (beta chain) under discussion was sequenced for a study of blood T cell repertoires in COVID-19. Across the whole study: Some COVID-19 samples were acute and others convalescent; all came from the United States, Italy and Spain. The analysed material was cDNA or gDNA that came from T cells, B-cell-depleted T cells, or PBMCs.

The data were produced by immunoSEQ multiplex PCR, yet TCRdb's version contains in-frame clones alone and is incomplete. The data show about 210,000 clones, with roughly 82% seen just once and about 12% held by the top ten. This TCR derives from a woman aged 40 to 55 with acute or convalescent COVID-19. The sequencing input was peripheral blood.

The CDR3 DNA reads TGTGCCAGCAGCCGAGACAGGGCAACTAATGAAAAACTGTTTTTT. Encoded protein: CASSRDRATNEKLFF. The chain employs TRBV6-5 and TRBJ1-4; 7 bases agree with TRBD1. Germline loops: CDR1 MNHEY, CDR2 SVGAGI. After removal of 6 bases from V and 0 bases from J, the junction contained 4 bases not matched to a gene. There are 15 residues in the CDR3.